What follows are 11 T cell receptor beta chains derived from one specimen sequenced in a study of blood T cell repertoires in COVID-19 (TCRdb year 2020). Library generation was performed with the immunoSEQ multiplex PCR assay. The table comes from immuneACCESS by way of TCRdb, which keeps in-frame sequences with V and J called. Part of the clones is missing from these tables; in studies checked, under half for an unresolved V gene and the rest for unknown reasons. The table for this sample lists about 120,000 clones; roughly 83% of them were counted only once. The ten largest clones represent roughly 4.3% of the sample. The material sequenced was peripheral blood. The receptors derive from a woman of 80 years or more with acute or convalescent COVID-19.

J is TRBJ2-7 and V is TRBV5-6; D perhaps matches TRBD1 (6 bases). Trimming took off 4 bases at V and 5 bases at J, with 16 bases between the two ends. Germline V gene sequence: CDR1 SGHDT, CDR2 YYEEEE. The CDR3 runs to 14 residues. CDR3 loop: CASSLLQGFDEQYF. CDR3 DNA sequence: TGTGCCAGCAGCCTACTACAGGGTTTCGACGAGCAGTACTTC.

The rearrangement joins TRBV30 to TRBJ1-1, with TRBD1 as a possible D gene (5 bases). The CDR3 totals 14 residues. V was pared by 4 bases and J by 7 bases, with 19 bases between. Germline CDR1 is GTSNPN and CDR2 is SVGIG (reference sequence). The CDR3 sequence: CAWNRGRAEGEAFF. The CDR3 DNA follows: TGTGCCTGGAATCGGGGCAGGGCGGAGGGTGAAGCTTTCTTT.

The V gene is TRBV27, the J gene TRBJ1-6; TRBD1 is a possible D gene (6 bases). CDR1 and CDR2 from the germline V gene are MNHEY and SMNVEV (reference sequence). Trimming shortened V by 7 bases and J by 11 bases, and 18 bases separated the two germline ends. The length of the CDR3 is 14 residues. The CDR3 DNA follows: TGTGCCAGCACCTATTCACAGGGTAGGGCACCCCTCCACTTT. Protein: CASTYSQGRAPLHF.

The J gene is TRBJ1-6, the V gene TRBV6-5; TRBD1 is a possible D gene (6 bases). Trimming removed 6 bases from V and 5 bases from J, with 14 bases in between. Per germline, CDR1 MNHEY and CDR2 SVGAGI. The length of the CDR3 is 15 residues. The CDR3 bases are TGTGCCAGCAGCCAACAGGGTTTCGATAATTCACCCCTCCACTTT. Its protein is CASSQQGFDNSPLHF.

The CDR3 DNA reads TGTGCCAGCAGGGGGGACAGGGGTCAATCACCCCTCCACTTT. Protein: CASRGDRGQSPLHF. The chain recombines TRBV5-4 with TRBJ1-6, with 10 nucleotides matching TRBD1. The germline gives CDR1 SGHNT, CDR2 YYREEE (reference sequence). The CDR3 runs 14 residues. Trimming removed 5 bases from V and 10 bases from J; junction bases left unmatched: 6.

This clone was counted a few times. The chain recombines TRBV5-4 with TRBJ1-4; tentatively, D is TRBD1 (5 bases). The germline CDR1 and CDR2 sequences are SGHNT and YYREEE (reference sequence). This CDR3 is built from 18 residues. V was cut by 3 bases and J by 3 bases, with 21 bases left in between. The CDR3 spells CASSSGGSGRGPNEKLFF. Here the CDR3 DNA reads TGTGCCAGCAGCTCCGGAGGTAGCGGTAGGGGCCCTAATGAAAAACTGTTTTTT.

This sequence joins TRBV28 and TRBJ2-7, with 11 nucleotides matching TRBD2. V lost 5 bases to trimming and J lost 2 bases; unmatched junction nucleotides: 5. This CDR3 is 15 amino acids long. Germline CDR1 reads MDHEN; CDR2 reads SYDVKM. This CDR3 reads CASSLPSGGPYEQYF. CDR3 DNA: TGTGCCAGCAGTCTTCCTAGCGGGGGGCCCTACGAGCAGTACTTC.

A few counts support this clone. This rearrangement joins TRBV11-2 to TRBJ2-1; tentatively, D is TRBD2 (7 bases). Germline V gene data show CDR1 as SGHAT and CDR2 as FQNNGV. CDR3 length: 17 amino acids. Trimming took 5 bases from V and 7 from J, leaving 24 bases between them. In DNA, the CDR3 is TGTGCCAGCAGCCAAGGATTAGCTGGGGGGGCCAGGAATGAGCAGTTCTTC. As protein: CASSQGLAGGARNEQFF.

This sequence joins TRBV6-2 or TRBV6-3 and TRBJ1-1; D uncertain. The CDR3 spans 12 residues. Trimming removed 6 bases from V and 4 bases from J, with 9 bases in between. Per the germline V gene, CDR1 is MNHEY and CDR2 is SVGEGT. The CDR3 region is CASRYSGTEAFF. DNA for the CDR3: TGTGCCAGCAGATACAGCGGCACTGAAGCTTTCTTT.

This chain connects TRBV10-3 to TRBJ2-1; TRBD1 might be the D (6 bases). Germline lookup yields CDR1 ENHRY and CDR2 SYGVKD. The CDR3 is made up of 15 amino acids. Trimming shortened V by 6 bases and J by 0 bases, and 12 bases separated the two germline ends. The CDR3: CAISSGATSYNEQFF. The CDR3 bases are TGTGCCATCAGCTCAGGGGCAACCTCCTACAATGAGCAGTTCTTC.

The chain is built from TRBV28 and TRBJ2-1, with a possible D match to TRBD1 (6 bases). The CDR3 consists of 11 residues. Trimming took off 10 bases at V and 5 bases at J, with 9 bases between the two ends. Germline lookup yields CDR1 MDHEN and CDR2 SYDVKM. CDR3 DNA: TGTGCCACCCGGACAGACAATGAGCAGTTCTTC. Its protein is CATRTDNEQFF.